The 20 T cell receptor beta chains reported below all come from one sample, sequenced in a study of shared clonotypes between healthy human individuals. TCRdb's table, derived via immunoSEQ multiplex PCR, lists solely in-frame clones and lacks some. The sample consists of over 2 million clones, over 85% of them appearing once. Sequenced input: naive CD4+ T cells sorted from blood. Subset denoted: CD45RA+ positively selected. These receptors all stem from a young man in good health.

This clone has only one observation. This chain joins TRBV18 and TRBJ2-5; TRBD1 is a possible D gene (5 bases). This CDR3 comprises 16 residues. V was cut by 3 bases and J by 7 bases, with 21 bases left in between. CDR1 is KGHSH, CDR2 LQKENI, per germline. The CDR3 reads CASSPPQGLAGGTQYF. The CDR3 DNA follows: TGTGCCAGCTCACCCCCCCAGGGCCTTGCCGGTGGGACCCAGTACTTC.

The chain uses TRBV5-1 and TRBJ2-1, with 8 bases fitting TRBD1. The CDR3 is made up of 15 amino acids. The V gene's germline CDR1 is SGHRS and CDR2 YFSETQ. The trim removed 3 bases at V and 2 bases at J, leaving 4 bases unmatched. The CDR3 DNA follows: TGCGCCAGCAGCTACCAGGGGGCGGCCTACAATGAGCAGTTCTTC. Translation: CASSYQGAAYNEQFF.

The rearrangement links TRBV2 to TRBJ2-1; D gene unclear. Germline V gene sequence: CDR1 SNHLY, CDR2 FYNNEI. V was shortened by 2 bases and J by 7 bases, with 6 bases between the two germline ends. CDR3 length equals 12 residues. CDR3 in DNA: TGTGCCAGCAGTGAACAGGAAAATGAGCAGTTCTTC. The encoded protein is CASSEQENEQFF.

The gene calls are TRBV6-6 and TRBJ2-2, with TRBD2 as a possible D gene (5 bases). The CDR3 runs to 15 residues. Trimming took off 3 bases at V and 3 bases at J, with 11 bases between the two ends. CDR1 MNHNY and CDR2 SVGAGI come from the germline V gene (reference sequence). DNA of the CDR3: TGTGCCAGCAGTTATCGAGCCGGGGACACCGGGGAGCTGTTTTTT. Protein: CASSYRAGDTGELFF.

The chain couples TRBV28 to TRBJ1-1, with D possibly TRBD1 on 5 matching bases. The CDR3 has 16 amino acids. The V end lost 6 bases, the J end lost 5 bases, and 22 bases lay between the germline ends. Germline values: CDR1 MDHEN, CDR2 SYDVKM. The CDR3 sequence is CASSPAQGTLRTEAFF. DNA of the CDR3: TGTGCCAGCAGCCCCGCCCAAGGGACCTTAAGGACTGAAGCTTTCTTT.

The chain links TRBV19 to TRBJ1-2; 7 nucleotides agree with TRBD1. Per the germline V gene, CDR1 is LNHDA and CDR2 is SQIVND (reference sequence). CDR3 length: 16 residues. V shed 6 bases and J 3 bases; nucleotides not matched to a gene: 13. The CDR3 DNA sequence: TGTGCCAGTAGCAACCCTCTTACAGGGGCGCACTATGGCTACACCTTC. The encoded protein is CASSNPLTGAHYGYTF.

Written as DNA, the CDR3 is TGTGCCAGCACGATAGCCTACGAGCAGTACTTC. Translated, it gives CASTIAYEQYF. J is TRBJ2-7 and V is TRBV2; no definite D call. CDR1 is SNHLY and CDR2 is FYNNEI in the germline V gene. Trimming pared 7 bases from V and 2 bases from J, leaving 6 bases between. The CDR3 is 11 residues long.

The sample holds one count of this clone. The chain has TRBV7-9 and TRBJ2-7; TRBD1 or TRBD2 may be the D gene (6 bases each). Germline V gene data show CDR1 as SEHNR and CDR2 as FQNEAQ (reference sequence). V was shortened by 1 base and J by 3 bases, with 13 bases between the two germline ends. The CDR3 consists of 15 residues. Here the CDR3 reads CASSLESGGGYEQYF. Written as DNA, the CDR3 is TGTGCCAGCAGCTTAGAGTCCGGGGGCGGCTACGAGCAGTACTTC. The full variable domain, its missing parts supplied by reference TRBV7-9 and TRBJ2-7, is DTGVSQNPRHKITKRGQNVTFRCDPISEHNRLYWYRQTLGQGPEFLTYFQNEAQLEKSRLLSDRFSAERPKGSFSTLEIQRTEQGDSAMYLCASSLESGGGYEQYFGPGTRLTVT.

The CDR3, as DNA: TGTGCCTCGAGCCCTGTCCACTTT. Residues: CASSPVHF. The chain couples TRBV30 to TRBJ1-6, with D uncertain. The CDR3 has 8 residues. Germline CDR1 is GTSNPN and CDR2 is SVGIG (reference sequence). Trimming removed 7 bases from V and 17 bases from J, with 9 bases in between.

The CDR3 DNA reads TGTGCCATCAGTACTGAGGGGGTGAGGGAGCAGTACTTC. Its translation is CAISTEGVREQYF. The V call is TRBV10-3, the J call TRBJ2-7, with a weak D call TRBD1 (6 bases). Germline-derived CDR1 and CDR2 are ENHRY and SYGVKD. V shed 5 bases and J shed 7 bases, with 15 bases lying between them. The CDR3 contains 13 residues.

This chain uses TRBV29-1 with TRBJ1-5; 9 bases map to TRBD1. Germline assignment: CDR1 SQVTM and CDR2 ANQGSEA. There are 13 residues in the CDR3. Trimming cost V 6 bases and J 12 bases; bases outside gene matches: 12. CDR3 protein: CSVATGGGKGQHF. Here the CDR3 DNA reads TGCAGCGTAGCCACAGGGGGCGGCAAGGGCCAGCATTTT.

The chain uses TRBV18 and TRBJ2-5; D remains unclear. The CDR3 totals 14 residues. V was trimmed by 6 bases and J by 3 bases, leaving 14 bases between them. The germline V gene encodes CDR1 KGHSH and CDR2 LQKENI. The CDR3 DNA reads TGTGCCAGCTCGGACCCAGCATTAAAAGAGACCCAGTACTTC. Translated, it gives CASSDPALKETQYF.

The rearrangement joins TRBV7-9 to TRBJ1-1; D perhaps matches TRBD1 (6 bases). Germline V gene lookup returns CDR1 SEHNR and CDR2 FQNEAQ (reference sequence). The CDR3 sequence is 13 residues long. Trimming removed 3 bases at V and 4 bases at J, with 9 bases between. The CDR3: CASSFGGGTEAFF. CDR3 bases: TGTGCCAGCAGCTTCGGGGGCGGCACTGAAGCTTTCTTT.

In this sample, this clone turned up once. This CDR3 is also generated by other DNA sequences in the sample. The genes are TRBV5-1 and TRBJ2-5, with a tentative D call TRBD1 (5 bases). There are 15 residues in the CDR3. Germline-derived CDR1 and CDR2 are SGHRS and YFSETQ. Trimming left V 0 bases short and J 4 bases short, with 13 bases between. The CDR3 spells CASSLEGRVGETQYF. The CDR3 DNA reads TGCGCCAGCAGCTTGGAGGGCAGGGTTGGAGAGACCCAGTACTTC.

Worth noting for this clone: This CDR3 is also generated by other DNA sequences in the sample. The J gene is TRBJ1-3, the V gene TRBV2; D remains unclear. In germline, CDR1 is SNHLY, CDR2 FYNNEI. Trimming took 3 bases from V and 4 from J, leaving 4 bases between them. CDR3 size: 12 residues. CDR3 amino acids: CASSEGGNTIYF. Written as DNA, the CDR3 is TGTGCCAGCAGTGAGGGAGGAAACACCATATATTTT.

This clone occurred once. V usage is TRBV6-4 and J usage is TRBJ2-7; 11 nucleotides align to TRBD1. The CDR3 totals 14 residues. The germline V gene encodes CDR1 MRHNA and CDR2 SNTAGT. V was pared by 6 bases and J by 0 bases, with 1 base of the junction left unmatched. CDR3 sequence: CASRGQGASYEQYF. CDR3 DNA sequence: TGTGCCAGCAGAGGACAGGGGGCCTCCTACGAGCAGTACTTC.

The V gene is TRBV6-5, the J gene TRBJ2-7; TRBD2 matches 7 bases. This CDR3 spans 15 amino acids. From germline, CDR1 is MNHEY and CDR2 SVGAGI. V lost 7 bases, J lost 1 base, and 10 bases stayed unmatched. The CDR3 loop is CASIGRWRGSYEQYF. The CDR3 nucleotides read TGTGCCAGCATCGGTAGATGGCGGGGGTCCTACGAGCAGTACTTC.

This chain uses TRBV7-9 with TRBJ2-6, with a weak D call TRBD1 (5 bases). This CDR3 region has 17 residues. V lost 2 bases, J lost 4 bases, and 15 bases lay in between. Germline V gene data show CDR1 as SEHNR and CDR2 as FQNEAQ (reference sequence). Here the CDR3 DNA reads TGTGCCAGCAGCTTAAGATTAGGGGATCTCGGGGCCAACGTCCTGACTTTC. Protein product: CASSLRLGDLGANVLTF. Complete variable domain (other parts from reference TRBV7-9 and TRBJ2-6): DTGVSQNPRHKITKRGQNVTFRCDPISEHNRLYWYRQTLGQGPEFLTYFQNEAQLEKSRLLSDRFSAERPKGSFSTLEIQRTEQGDSAMYLCASSLRLGDLGANVLTFGAGSRLTVL.

The chain carries TRBV2 and TRBJ2-1, with D possibly TRBD1 on 5 matching bases. Trimming pared 7 bases from V and 2 bases from J, leaving 12 bases between. CDR1 SNHLY and CDR2 FYNNEI come from the germline V gene. The CDR3 extends over 14 amino acids. The CDR3 bases are TGTGCCAGCACCCTCGACAGAGCCTACAATGAGCAGTTCTTC. It translates to CASTLDRAYNEQFF. The full variable domain, rest sourced from reference TRBV2 and TRBJ2-1, is EPEVTQTPSHQVTQMGQEVILRCVPISNHLYFYWYRQILGQKVEFLVSFYNNEISEKSEIFDDQFSVERPDGSNFTLKIRSTKLEDSAMYFCASTLDRAYNEQFFGPGTRLTVL.

CDR3 bases: TGTGCCAGCAGCGAACAGGGGGAAGGCTACGAGCAGTACTTC. Translated, it gives CASSEQGEGYEQYF. The V gene is TRBV9, the J gene TRBJ2-7, with TRBD1 matching 8 bases. Looked up from germline, CDR1 is SGDLS and CDR2 is YYNGEE. This CDR3 is built from 14 residues. V was clipped by 3 bases and J by 3 bases; unmatched bases: 5.